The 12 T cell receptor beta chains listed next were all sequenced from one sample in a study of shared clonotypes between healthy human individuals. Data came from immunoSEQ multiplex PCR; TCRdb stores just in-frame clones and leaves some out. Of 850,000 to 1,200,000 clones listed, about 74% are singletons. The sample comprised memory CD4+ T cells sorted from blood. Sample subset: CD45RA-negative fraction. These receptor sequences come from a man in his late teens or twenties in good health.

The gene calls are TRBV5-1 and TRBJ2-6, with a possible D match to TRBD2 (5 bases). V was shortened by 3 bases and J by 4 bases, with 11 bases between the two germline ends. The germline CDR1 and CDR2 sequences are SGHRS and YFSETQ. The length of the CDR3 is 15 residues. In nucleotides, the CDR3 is TGCGCCAGCAGCTCCAATCTAGCCGGGGCCAACGTCCTGACTTTC. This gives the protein CASSSNLAGANVLTF.

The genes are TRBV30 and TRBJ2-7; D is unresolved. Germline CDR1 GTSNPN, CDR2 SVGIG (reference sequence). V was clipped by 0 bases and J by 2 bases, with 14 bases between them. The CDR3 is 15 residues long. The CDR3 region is CAWSVGSTQAYEQYF. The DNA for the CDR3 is TGTGCCTGGAGTGTAGGATCAACTCAGGCCTACGAGCAGTACTTC.

CDR3 in DNA: TGCAGCGTTTCACAGGGGAATAGCAATCAGCCCCAGCATTTT. Protein: CSVSQGNSNQPQHF. The V and J genes are TRBV29-1 and TRBJ1-5, with 7 positions matching TRBD1. The CDR3 contains 14 residues. Germline assignment: CDR1 SQVTM and CDR2 ANQGSEA. V lost 5 bases and J lost 0; bases outside the gene matches: 4.

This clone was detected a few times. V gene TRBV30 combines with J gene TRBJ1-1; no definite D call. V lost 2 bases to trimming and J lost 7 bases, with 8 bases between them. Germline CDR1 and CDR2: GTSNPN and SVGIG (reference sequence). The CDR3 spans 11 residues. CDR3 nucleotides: TGTGCCTGGAGTAACCACCGTGAAGCTTTCTTT. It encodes CAWSNHREAFF.

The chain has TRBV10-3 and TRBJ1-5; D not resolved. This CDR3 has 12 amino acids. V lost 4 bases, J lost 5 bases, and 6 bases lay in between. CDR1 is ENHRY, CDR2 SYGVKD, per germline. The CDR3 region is CAISAKDQPQHF. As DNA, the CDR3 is TGTGCCATCAGTGCTAAAGATCAGCCCCAGCATTTT.

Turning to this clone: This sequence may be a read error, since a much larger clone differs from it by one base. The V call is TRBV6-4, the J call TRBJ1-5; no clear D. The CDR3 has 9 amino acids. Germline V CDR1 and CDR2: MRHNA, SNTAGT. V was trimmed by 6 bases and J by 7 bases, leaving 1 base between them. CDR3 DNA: TGTGCCAGCAGACAGCCCCAGCATTTT. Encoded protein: CASRQPQHF.

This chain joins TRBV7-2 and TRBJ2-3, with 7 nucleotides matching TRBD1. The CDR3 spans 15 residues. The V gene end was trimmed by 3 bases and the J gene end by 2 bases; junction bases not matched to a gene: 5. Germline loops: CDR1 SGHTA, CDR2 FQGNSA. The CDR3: CASSFSGTDTDTQYF. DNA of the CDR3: TGTGCCAGCAGCTTCAGTGGGACAGACACAGATACGCAGTATTTT.

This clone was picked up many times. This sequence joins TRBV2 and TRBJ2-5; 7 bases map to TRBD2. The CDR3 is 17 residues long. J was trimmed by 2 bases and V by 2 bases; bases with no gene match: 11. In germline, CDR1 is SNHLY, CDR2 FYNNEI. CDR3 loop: CASSEFGGSGGQETQYF. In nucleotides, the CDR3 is TGTGCCAGCAGTGAATTTGGCGGGAGCGGTGGTCAAGAGACCCAGTACTTC.

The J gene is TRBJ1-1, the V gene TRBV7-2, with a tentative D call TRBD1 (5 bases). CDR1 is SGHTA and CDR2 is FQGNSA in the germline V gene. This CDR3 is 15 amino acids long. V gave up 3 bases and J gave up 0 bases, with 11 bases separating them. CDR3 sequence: CASSFAGGMNTEAFF. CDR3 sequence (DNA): TGTGCCAGCAGCTTCGCCGGGGGGATGAACACTGAAGCTTTCTTT. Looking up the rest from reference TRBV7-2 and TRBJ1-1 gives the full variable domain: GAGVSQSPSNKVTEKGKDVELRCDPISGHTALYWYRQSLGQGLEFLIYFQGNSAPDKSGLPSDRFSAERTGGSVSTLTIQRTQQEDSAVYLCASSFAGGMNTEAFFGQGTRLTVV.

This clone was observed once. CDR3 bases: TGCGCCAGCAGCCAACAGGGGGCTTCGGGCACCGGGGAGCTGTTTTTT. Its translation: CASSQQGASGTGELFF. The genes are TRBV5-1 and TRBJ2-2; 9 bases align to TRBD1. CDR3 size: 16 residues. V shed 4 bases, J shed 4 bases, and the junction held 8 bases outside the gene matches. Germline CDR1 is SGHRS and CDR2 is YFSETQ.

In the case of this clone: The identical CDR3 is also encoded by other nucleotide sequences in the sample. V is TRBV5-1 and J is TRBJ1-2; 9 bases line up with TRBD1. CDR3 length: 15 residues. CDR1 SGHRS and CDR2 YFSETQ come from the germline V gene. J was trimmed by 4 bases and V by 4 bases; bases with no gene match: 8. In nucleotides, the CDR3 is TGCGCCAGCAGCAAGGGACAGGGAATGGGCTATGGCTACACCTTC. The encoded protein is CASSKGQGMGYGYTF.

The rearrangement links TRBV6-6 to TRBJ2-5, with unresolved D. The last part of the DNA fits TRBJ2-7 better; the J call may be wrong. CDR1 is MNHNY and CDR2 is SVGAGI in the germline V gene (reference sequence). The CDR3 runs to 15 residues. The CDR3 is CASSYSILGPYEQYF. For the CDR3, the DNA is TGTGCCAGCAGTTACTCGATTTTGGGTCCCTACGAGCAGTACTTC.